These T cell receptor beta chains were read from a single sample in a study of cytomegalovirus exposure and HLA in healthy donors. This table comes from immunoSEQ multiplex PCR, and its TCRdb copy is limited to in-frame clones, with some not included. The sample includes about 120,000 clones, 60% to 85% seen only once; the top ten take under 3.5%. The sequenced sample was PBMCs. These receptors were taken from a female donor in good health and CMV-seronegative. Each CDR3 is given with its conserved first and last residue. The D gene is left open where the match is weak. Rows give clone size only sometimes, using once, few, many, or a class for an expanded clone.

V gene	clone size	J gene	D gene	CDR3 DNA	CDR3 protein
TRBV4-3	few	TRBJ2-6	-	TGCGCCAGCAGCCAACTCCTTTGGGGGCGTTTGATGGCTGGGGCCAACGTCCTGACTTTC	CASSQLLWGRLMAGANVLTF
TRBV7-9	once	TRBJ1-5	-	TGTGCCAGCAGCTTAGCCGGGACTGAAAATCAGCCCCAGCATTTT	CASSLAGTENQPQHF
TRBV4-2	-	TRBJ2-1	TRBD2	TGTGCCAGCAGCCAAGAGACTAGCGGGGGGGCTCGTGAGCAGTTCTTC	CASSQETSGGAREQFF
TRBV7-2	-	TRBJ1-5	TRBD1	TGTGCCAGCAGCTTCCAGGGGGCGGGTATTCAGCCCCAGCATTTT	CASSFQGAGIQPQHF
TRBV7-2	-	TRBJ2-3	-	TGTGCCAGCAGCTTAGGGGCAGGGGGCACAGATACGCAGTATTTT	CASSLGAGGTDTQYF
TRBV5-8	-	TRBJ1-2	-	TGTGCCAGCACAGCTCTTAGGGGCTATGGCTACACCTTC	CASTALRGYGYTF
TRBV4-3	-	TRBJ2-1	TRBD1	TGCGCCAGCAGCCCCCATGGACAGGGAGCCTACAATGAGCAGTTCTTC	CASSPHGQGAYNEQFF
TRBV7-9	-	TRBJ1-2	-	TGTGCCAGCAGCCCGGCCTTGGGTCTAGGCTATGGCTACACCTTC	CASSPALGLGYGYTF
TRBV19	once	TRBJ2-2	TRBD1	TGTGCCAGTAGATCAGGGGGCGCATCAACCGGGGAGCTGTTTTTT	CASRSGGASTGELFF
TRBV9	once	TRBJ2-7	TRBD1	TGTGCCAGCAGCGCCATGGGGACAGGGACTTACGAGCAGTACTTC	CASSAMGTGTYEQYF
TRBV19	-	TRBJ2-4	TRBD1	TGTGCCAGTGGACAGGGAAACATTCAGTACTTC	CASGQGNIQYF
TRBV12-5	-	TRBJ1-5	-	TGTGCTAGTGGTTTGCCGCCCGGGCCCCAGCATTTT	CASGLPPGPQHF
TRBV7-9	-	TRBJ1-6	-	TGTGCCAGCAGCCGAACAGGGTCAAGCTCACCCCTCCACTTT	CASSRTGSSSPLHF
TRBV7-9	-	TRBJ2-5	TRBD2	TGTGCCAGCAGCTTAGACGGGACTAGCGCGTCCGAGACCCAGTACTTC	CASSLDGTSASETQYF
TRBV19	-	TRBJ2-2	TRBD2	TGTGCCAGTATCGGTAGCGGGGGGGCCGATATCGGGGAGCTGTTTTTT	CASIGSGGADIGELFF
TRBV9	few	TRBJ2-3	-	TGTGCCAGCAGCGTTACCGGGACTCGGGGTGATACGCAGTATTTT	CASSVTGTRGDTQYF
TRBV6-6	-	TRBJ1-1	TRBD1	TGTGCCAGCAGTGACCGGACAGGGGTTGAGGTGGCTTTCTTT	CASSDRTGVEVAFF
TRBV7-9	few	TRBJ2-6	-	TGTGCCAGCAGCCAAGACAGCTCTGGGGCCAACGTCCTGACTTTC	CASSQDSSGANVLTF
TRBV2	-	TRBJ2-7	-	TGTGCCAGCAAAATCGGGGGTAGCGAGCAGTACTTC	CASKIGGSEQYF
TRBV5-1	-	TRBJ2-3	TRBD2	TGCGCCAGCAGCCCAGGGACTAGCGCAGATACGCAGTATTTT	CASSPGTSADTQYF
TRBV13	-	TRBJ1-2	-	TGTGCCAGCAGCCCTGACAGAGGCCTTAACTATGGCTACACCTTC	CASSPDRGLNYGYTF
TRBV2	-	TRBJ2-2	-	TGTGCCAGCAGAAGGACAGCCCCGACCGGGGAGCTGTTTTTT	CASRRTAPTGELFF
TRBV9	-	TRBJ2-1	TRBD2	TGTGCCAGCAGCGTGGTAGCGGGGGGCGATGAGCAGTTCTTC	CASSVVAGGDEQFF
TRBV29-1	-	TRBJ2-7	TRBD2	TGCAGCGTCTCGGCTAGCGGGGGATCCTACGAGCAGTACTTC	CSVSASGGSYEQYF
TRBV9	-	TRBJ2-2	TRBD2	TGTGCCAGCAGCGACCAGTCTAGCGGGGGGACCGGGGAGCTGTTTTTT	CASSDQSSGGTGELFF
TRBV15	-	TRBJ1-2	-	TGTGCCACCAGCAGACACCCTCCTAGAGATGGCTACACCTTC	CATSRHPPRDGYTF
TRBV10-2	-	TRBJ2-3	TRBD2	TGCGCCAGCCGACTAGCGGTCCAGCGGGATACGCAGTATTTT	CASRLAVQRDTQYF
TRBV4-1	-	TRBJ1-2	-	TGCGCCAGCAGCCAGGGCCCGGGGACTCTAGGCTACACCTTC	CASSQGPGTLGYTF
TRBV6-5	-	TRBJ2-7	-	TGTGCCAGCAGTTACAGCGGACCCTACGAGCAGTACTTC	CASSYSGPYEQYF
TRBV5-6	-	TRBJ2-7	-	TGTGCCAGCAGCCCTATGACAGGAAAAAACTCCTACGAGCAGTACTTC	CASSPMTGKNSYEQYF
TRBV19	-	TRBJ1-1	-	TGTGCCAGTAGTATTGTATACAGGGCGAACACTGAAGCTTTCTTT	CASSIVYRANTEAFF
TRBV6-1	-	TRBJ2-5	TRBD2	TGTGCCAGTAGCGGGGGACAAGAGACCCAGTACTTC	CASSGGQETQYF
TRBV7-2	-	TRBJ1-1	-	TGTGCCAGCAGCTTTCCAAACACTGAAGCTTTCTTT	CASSFPNTEAFF
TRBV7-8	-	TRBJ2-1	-	TGTGCCAGCAGCAGTGCAGGTTGGGCCTACAATGAGCAGTTCTTC	CASSSAGWAYNEQFF
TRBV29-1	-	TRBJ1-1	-	TGCAGCGTTGACAAGGGGTCGGGCACTGAAGCTTTCTTT	CSVDKGSGTEAFF
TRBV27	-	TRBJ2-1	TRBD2	TGTGCCAGCAGTCTAAAACTAGCGCTTCTGCCGGGTGAGCAGTTCTTC	CASSLKLALLPGEQFF
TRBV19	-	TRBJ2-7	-	TGTGCCAGTAGTATCAAGGCGGGCTACGAGCAGTACTTC	CASSIKAGYEQYF
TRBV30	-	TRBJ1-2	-	TGTGCCTGGAACGTAGGGGGCTATGGCTACACCTTC	CAWNVGGYGYTF
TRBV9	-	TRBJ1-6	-	TGTGCCAGCAGCGTAGAAGGCAGGCAAGACTTT	CASSVEGRQDF
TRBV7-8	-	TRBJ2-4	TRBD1	TGTGCCAGCAGCCCATACAGGGGGCGGTTGAACATTCAGTACTTC	CASSPYRGRLNIQYF
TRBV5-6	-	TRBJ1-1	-	TGTGCCAGCAGCTTGGGGGTAGCAATGAACACTGAAGCTTTCTTT	CASSLGVAMNTEAFF
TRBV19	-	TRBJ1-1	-	TGTGCCAGTAGGACCCAGGGGCTGCACACTGAAGCTTTCTTT	CASRTQGLHTEAFF
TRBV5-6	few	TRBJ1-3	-	TGTGCCAGCAGCTTGGTAGGGGTATTGAGTGGAAACACCATATATTTT	CASSLVGVLSGNTIYF
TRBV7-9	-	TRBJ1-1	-	TGTGCCAGCAGCGCAAGGGGCTCTGAAGCTTTCTTT	CASSARGSEAFF
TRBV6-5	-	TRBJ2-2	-	TGTGCCAGCAGTTACAACGCCGGGAAAAACACCGGGGAGCTGTTTTTT	CASSYNAGKNTGELFF
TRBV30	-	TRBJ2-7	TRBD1	TGTGCCTGGACCCATGGACAGGGTACGAGCAAGTACTTC	CAWTHGQGTSKYF
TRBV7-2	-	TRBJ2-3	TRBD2	TGTGCCAGCAGCTTCGGACTAGCTGGCGCAGATACGCAGTATTTT	CASSFGLAGADTQYF
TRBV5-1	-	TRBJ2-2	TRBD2	TGCGCCAGCAGCCCCGCTAGCGGGGGGGCTACCGGGGAGCTGTTTTTT	CASSPASGGATGELFF
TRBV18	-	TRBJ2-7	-	TGTGCCAGCTCACCACGCAGGGGCGCGGACGAGCAGTACTTC	CASSPRRGADEQYF
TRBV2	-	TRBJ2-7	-	TGTGCCAGCAGCTTCCCGCGATCAAGCTCCTACGAGCAGTACTTC	CASSFPRSSSYEQYF
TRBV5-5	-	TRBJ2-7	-	TGTGCCAGCAGCTTGGCGGCACCAACTAACTACGAGCAGTACTTC	CASSLAAPTNYEQYF